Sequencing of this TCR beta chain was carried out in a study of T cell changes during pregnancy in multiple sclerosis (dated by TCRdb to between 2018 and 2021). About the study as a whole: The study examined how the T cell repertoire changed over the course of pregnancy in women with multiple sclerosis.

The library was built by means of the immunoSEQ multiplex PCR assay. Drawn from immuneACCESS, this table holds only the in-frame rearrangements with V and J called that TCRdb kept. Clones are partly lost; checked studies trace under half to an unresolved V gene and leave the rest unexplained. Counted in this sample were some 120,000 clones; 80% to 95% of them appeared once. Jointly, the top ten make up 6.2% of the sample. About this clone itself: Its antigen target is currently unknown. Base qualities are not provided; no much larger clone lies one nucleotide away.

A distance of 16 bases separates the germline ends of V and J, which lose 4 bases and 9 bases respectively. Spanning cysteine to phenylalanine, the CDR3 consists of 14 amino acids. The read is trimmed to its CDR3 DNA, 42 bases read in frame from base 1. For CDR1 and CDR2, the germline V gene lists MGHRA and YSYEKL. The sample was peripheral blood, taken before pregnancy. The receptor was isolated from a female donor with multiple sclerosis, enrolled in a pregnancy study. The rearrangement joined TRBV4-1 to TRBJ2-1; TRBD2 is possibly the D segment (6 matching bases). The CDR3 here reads CASSPPGWEAEQFF. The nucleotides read TGCGCCAGCAGCCCCCCTGGGTGGGAGGCTGAGCAGTTCTTC.